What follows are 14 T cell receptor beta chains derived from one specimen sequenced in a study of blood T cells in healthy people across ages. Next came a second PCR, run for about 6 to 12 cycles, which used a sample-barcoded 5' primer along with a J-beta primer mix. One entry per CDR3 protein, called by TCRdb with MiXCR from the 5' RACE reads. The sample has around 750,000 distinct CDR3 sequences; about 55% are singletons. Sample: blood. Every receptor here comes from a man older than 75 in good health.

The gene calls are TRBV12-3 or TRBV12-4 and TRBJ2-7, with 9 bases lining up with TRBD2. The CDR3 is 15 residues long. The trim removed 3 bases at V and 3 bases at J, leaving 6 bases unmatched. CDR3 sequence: CASSFPGLAYYEQYF. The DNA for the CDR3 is TGTGCCAGCAGTTTTCCGGGACTAGCCTACTACGAGCAGTACTTC.

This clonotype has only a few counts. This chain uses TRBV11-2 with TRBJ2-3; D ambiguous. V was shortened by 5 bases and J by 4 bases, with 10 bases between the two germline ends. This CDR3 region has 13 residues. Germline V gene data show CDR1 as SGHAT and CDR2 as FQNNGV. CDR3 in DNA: TGTGCCAGCAGCCGCAACCGGGCAGATACGCAGTATTTT. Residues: CASSRNRADTQYF.

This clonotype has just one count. The CDR3, as DNA: TGTGCCAGCAGCCCCTATGGCCGGCTCAATGAGCAGTACTTC. This gives the protein CASSPYGRLNEQYF. This chain links TRBV9 with TRBJ2-5; D uncertain. CDR3 length: 14 amino acids. The V end was cut by 4 bases, the J end by 11 bases, with 21 bases between. Germline loops: CDR1 SGDLS, CDR2 YYNGEE.

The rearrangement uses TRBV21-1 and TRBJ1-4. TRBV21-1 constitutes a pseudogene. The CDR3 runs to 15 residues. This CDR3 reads CASSKVGCHNAKLFF. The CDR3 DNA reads TGTGCCAGCAGCAAAGTTGGCTGCCATAATGCAAAACTGTTTTTT.

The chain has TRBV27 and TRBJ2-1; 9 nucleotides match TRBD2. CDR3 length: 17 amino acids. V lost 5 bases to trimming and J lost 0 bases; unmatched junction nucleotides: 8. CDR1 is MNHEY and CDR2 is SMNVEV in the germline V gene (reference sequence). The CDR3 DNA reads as TGTGCCAGCAGTAAGACTAGCGGACAGAGCTCCTACAATGAGCAGTTCTTC. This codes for CASSKTSGQSSYNEQFF.

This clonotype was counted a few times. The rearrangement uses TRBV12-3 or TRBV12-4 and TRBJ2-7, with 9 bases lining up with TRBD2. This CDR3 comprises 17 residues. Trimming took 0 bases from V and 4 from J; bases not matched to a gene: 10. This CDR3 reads CASSLAPLAGPWYEQYF. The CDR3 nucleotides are TGTGCCAGCAGTTTAGCTCCCCTAGCGGGACCCTGGTACGAGCAGTACTTC.

The CDR3 DNA follows: TGTGCCAGCAGCTTACGCCCGGAGGGCCGCTTTGAAGAGCAGTACTTC. Amino acid sequence: CASSLRPEGRFEEQYF. This chain links TRBV7-2 with TRBJ2-4; TRBD2 is a possible D gene (6 bases). Per the germline V gene, CDR1 is SGHTA and CDR2 is FQGNSA. This CDR3 contains 16 residues. Trimming stripped 2 bases from V and 13 bases from J, with 24 bases between.

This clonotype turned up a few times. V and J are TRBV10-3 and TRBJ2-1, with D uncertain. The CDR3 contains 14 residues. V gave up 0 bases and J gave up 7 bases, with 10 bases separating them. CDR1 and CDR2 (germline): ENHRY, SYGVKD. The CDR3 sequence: CAISESPVVNEQFF. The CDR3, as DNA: TGTGCCATCAGTGAGTCGCCAGTAGTGAATGAGCAGTTCTTC.

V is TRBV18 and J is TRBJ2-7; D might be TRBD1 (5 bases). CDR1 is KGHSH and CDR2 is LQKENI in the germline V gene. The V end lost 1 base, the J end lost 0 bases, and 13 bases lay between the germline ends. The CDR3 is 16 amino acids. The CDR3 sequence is CASSPLSGPSSYEQYF. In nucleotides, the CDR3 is TGTGCCAGCTCACCACTGTCAGGGCCGAGCTCCTACGAGCAGTACTTC.

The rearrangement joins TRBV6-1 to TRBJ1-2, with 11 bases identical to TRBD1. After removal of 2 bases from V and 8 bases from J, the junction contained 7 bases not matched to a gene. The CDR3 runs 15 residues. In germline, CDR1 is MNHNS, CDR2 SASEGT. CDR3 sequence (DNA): TGTGCCAGCAGTGAACCGGGACAGGGGGTATTCGGCTACACCTTC. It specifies CASSEPGQGVFGYTF.

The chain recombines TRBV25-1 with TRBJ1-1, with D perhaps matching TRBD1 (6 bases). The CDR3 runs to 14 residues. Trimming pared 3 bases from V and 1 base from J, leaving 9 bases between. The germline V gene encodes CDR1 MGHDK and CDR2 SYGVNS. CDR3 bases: TGTGCCAGCAGTGAGGTCAGGGGGAACACTGAAGCTTTCTTT. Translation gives CASSEVRGNTEAFF.

DNA of the CDR3: TGTGCCAGCACTCGGACAGGCAACTATGGCTACACCTTC. Its translation: CASTRTGNYGYTF. The chain has TRBV11-2 and TRBJ1-2, with TRBD1 matching 7 bases. The CDR3 has 13 residues. Germline V gene sequence: CDR1 SGHAT, CDR2 FQNNGV. V dropped 7 bases and J dropped 2; count of bases not matched to a gene: 4. The entire variable domain, with the rest obtained from reference TRBV11-2 and TRBJ1-2, is as follows: EAGVAQSPRYKIIEKRQSVAFWCNPISGHATLYWYQQILGQGPKLLIQFQNNGVVDDSQLPKDRFSAERLKGVDSTLKIQPAKLEDSAVYLCASTRTGNYGYTFGSGTRLTVV.

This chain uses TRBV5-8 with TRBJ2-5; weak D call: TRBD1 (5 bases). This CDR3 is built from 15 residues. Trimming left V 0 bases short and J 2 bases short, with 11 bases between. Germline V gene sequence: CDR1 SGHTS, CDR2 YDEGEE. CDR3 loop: CASSLGQTSQETQYF. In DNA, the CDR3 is TGTGCCAGCAGCTTGGGACAGACCAGTCAAGAGACCCAGTACTTC.

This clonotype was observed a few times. The DNA of the CDR3 is TGCAGCGTTAAGGACAGGGTAGAGACCCAGTACTTC. It is translated as CSVKDRVETQYF. This sequence joins TRBV29-1 and TRBJ2-5; 8 bases line up with TRBD1. The junction had 3 bases not matched to a gene; V was cut back by 5 bases and J by 4 bases. The germline gives CDR1 SQVTM, CDR2 ANQGSEA. This CDR3 comprises 12 residues.